The 14 T cell receptor beta chains below all came from one sample that was sequenced in a study of OX40 agonist ivuxolimab in advanced cancers. Produced via immunoSEQ multiplex PCR; TCRdb's table is partial and in-frame only. The top ten clones hold around 1.4% of a sample with nearly 70,000 clones, about 83% of them seen once. The source was CD4+ or CD8+ T cells sorted from blood, collected in a trial of the OX40 agonist ivuxolimab. These receptors were taken from an adult with an advanced solid tumor such as melanoma, head and neck, liver or kidney cancer.

The chain has TRBV11-3 and TRBJ2-1; 11 positions match TRBD2. Trimming cost V 1 base and J 8 bases; bases outside gene matches: 4. The germline V gene has CDR1 SGHNT and CDR2 YENEEA. This CDR3 spans 15 amino acids. The CDR3 here is CASSLGLAGTDEQFF. The CDR3 bases are TGTGCCAGCAGCTTAGGACTAGCGGGGACCGATGAGCAGTTCTTC.

The gene calls are TRBV4-2 and TRBJ2-5, with 11 bases aligning to TRBD2. Germline assignment: CDR1 LGHNA and CDR2 YNFKEQ. Unmatched junction bases numbered 15, after V lost 1 base and J lost 5 bases. The CDR3 extends over 19 amino acids. CDR3 DNA sequence: TGTGCCAGCAGCCAAGCGTCTAGCGGGGGGCTAAAAGGGGGTGAGACCCAGTACTTC. Translated: CASSQASSGGLKGGETQYF.

This clone has just one count. The chain links TRBV5-6 to TRBJ1-5; D is unresolved. Germline V gives CDR1 SGHDT, CDR2 YYEEEE. This CDR3 has 17 amino acids. The germline V and J ends were trimmed by 2 bases and 3 bases, with 18 bases remaining between them. As DNA, the CDR3 is TGTGCCAGCAGCTTTGGGAGAGGATTAGTCTACAATCAGCCCCAGCATTTT. This encodes CASSFGRGLVYNQPQHF.

The CDR3 coding sequence is TGTGCCAGCAGTTTACCCCGGATGAGGAACACTGAAGCTTTCTTT. It codes for CASSLPRMRNTEAFF. V and J are TRBV28 and TRBJ1-1; no firm D call. CDR1 is MDHEN and CDR2 is SYDVKM in the germline V gene. Trimming stripped 2 bases from V and 1 base from J, with 11 bases between. This CDR3 region has 15 residues.

This clone was counted only a few times. The chain uses TRBV6-5 and TRBJ1-1; TRBD1 is a possible D gene (6 bases). Germline values: CDR1 MNHEY, CDR2 SVGAGI. Trimming took off 6 bases at V and 0 bases at J, with 14 bases between the two ends. The CDR3 covers 15 residues. CDR3 region: CASRGGGALNTEAFF. DNA of the CDR3: TGTGCCAGCAGAGGGGGAGGGGCGTTGAACACTGAAGCTTTCTTT.

This chain uses TRBV28 with TRBJ2-5; D not resolved. CDR1 and CDR2 from the germline V gene are MDHEN and SYDVKM. V lost 6 bases and J 5 bases, leaving 13 bases between the germline ends. The length of the CDR3 is 13 residues. CDR3 nucleotides: TGTGCCAGCAGCCCCCTTAGCTTGGAGACCCAGTACTTC. This translates into CASSPLSLETQYF.

V is TRBV4-1 and J is TRBJ2-3; perhaps TRBD1 as D (6 bases). Germline assignment: CDR1 MGHRA and CDR2 YSYEKL. The CDR3 has 17 amino acids. Between the trimmed V and J ends, which lost 1 base and 0 bases, there was a span of 14 bases. The CDR3 spells CASSQAPTGTSTDTQYF. The CDR3 coding sequence is TGCGCCAGCAGCCAAGCCCCGACAGGTACTAGCACAGATACGCAGTATTTT.

CDR3 nucleotides: TGTGCCAGCAGCTTGGGGACTAGCGTAATTAATGAGCAGTTCTTC. Its translation is CASSLGTSVINEQFF. This chain connects TRBV5-8 to TRBJ2-1; the match to TRBD2 covers 9 bases. The germline CDR1 and CDR2 sequences are SGHTS and YDEGEE. The CDR3 consists of 15 residues. V trimming: 0 bases; J trimming: 7 bases; junction bases outside the gene matches: 5.

This chain uses TRBV21-1 with TRBJ1-1. TRBV21-1 is a pseudogene locus. The CDR3 runs to 13 residues. Here the CDR3 DNA reads TGTGCCAGCAGCAAAAGGAGGTACACTGAAGCTTTCTTT. This translates into CASSKRRYTEAFF.

V is TRBV6-5 and J is TRBJ2-2; D is uncertain. CDR1 is MNHEY and CDR2 is SVGAGI in the germline V gene. Trimming took off 2 bases at V and 5 bases at J, with 6 bases between the two ends. This CDR3 spans 13 amino acids. CDR3 region: CASSYDVTGELFF. The CDR3 DNA follows: TGTGCCAGCAGTTACGATGTAACCGGGGAGCTGTTTTTT.

The chain has TRBV10-3 and TRBJ2-3; 8 nucleotides align to TRBD2. After removal of 4 bases from V and 1 base from J, the junction contained 4 bases not matched to a gene. Germline CDR1 and CDR2: ENHRY and SYGVKD. The CDR3 is 15 residues long. In DNA, the CDR3 is TGTGCCATCAGTGGCCTTAGCGGGGGCACAGATACGCAGTATTTT. Amino acids: CAISGLSGGTDTQYF.

The chain couples TRBV6-5 to TRBJ1-4; TRBD1 aligns across 8 bases. Trimming at V came to 8 bases and at J to 0 bases, leaving 5 bases not matched to a gene. The V gene's germline CDR1 is MNHEY and CDR2 SVGAGI. The CDR3 covers 15 residues. The CDR3 loop reads CASGRDRSTNEKLFF. CDR3 nucleotides: TGTGCCAGCGGCCGGGACAGGTCAACTAATGAAAAACTGTTTTTT.

The V call is TRBV4-2, the J call TRBJ2-2; TRBD2 agrees at 13 bases. After removal of 4 bases from V and 2 bases from J, the junction contained 10 bases not matched to a gene. This CDR3 is built from 19 residues. Germline V CDR1 and CDR2: LGHNA, YNFKEQ. The CDR3 is CASSPTSGGGLGNTGELFF. The CDR3 DNA sequence: TGTGCCAGCAGCCCCACTAGCGGGGGGGGGCTTGGCAACACCGGGGAGCTGTTTTTT.

The chain carries TRBV27 and TRBJ1-4; no definite D call. The CDR3 totals 15 residues. Germline V gene sequence: CDR1 MNHEY, CDR2 SMNVEV (reference sequence). V lost 5 bases, J lost 0 bases, and 10 bases lay in between. CDR3 DNA: TGTGCCAGCAGTAGTATGAGTGCAACTAATGAAAAACTGTTTTTT. This encodes CASSSMSATNEKLFF.